These 27 T cell receptor beta chains were all obtained from the same sample, sequenced in a study of cytomegalovirus exposure and HLA in healthy donors. 13 Jbeta primers and 60 Vbeta primers were used for the PCR. Measured with immunoSEQ multiplex PCR; TCRdb has only the in-frame clones, and not every one. The sample totals 200,000 or so clones. Sequenced input: PBMCs. The receptor set was obtained from a girl aged 2-10 years in good health and CMV-seropositive.

V and J are TRBV6-1 and TRBJ2-3; D is possibly TRBD2 (6 bases). Germline CDR1 MNHNS, CDR2 SASEGT. This CDR3 region has 14 residues. Trimming removed 9 bases at V and 0 bases at J, with 13 bases between. The CDR3 loop reads CARGGGRSTDTQYF. The DNA for the CDR3 is TGTGCCAGGGGTGGGGGGAGAAGCACAGATACGCAGTATTTT.

The chain uses TRBV7-9 and TRBJ1-2; D possibly corresponds to TRBD1 (5 bases). The V and J ends lost 1 base and 8 bases respectively, with 14 bases between them. Per germline, CDR1 SEHNR and CDR2 FQNEAQ (reference sequence). CDR3 size: 14 residues. The CDR3 region has the DNA TGTGCCAGCAGCTTAGGCCAGGGCTTGGGCGGCTACACCTTC. It specifies CASSLGQGLGGYTF.

The chain combines TRBV28 with TRBJ1-2; perhaps TRBD1 as D (5 bases). Germline V lookup: CDR1 MDHEN, CDR2 SYDVKM. Between the trimmed V and J ends, which lost 4 bases and 3 bases, there was a span of 9 bases. The CDR3 has 13 amino acids. The CDR3 DNA sequence: TGTGCCAGCAGTTCGGTAGGGGACTATGGCTACACCTTC. Its protein is CASSSVGDYGYTF.

This chain joins TRBV28 and TRBJ2-1; TRBD2 agrees at 14 bases. V dropped 5 bases and J dropped 5; count of bases not matched to a gene: 2. Germline lookup yields CDR1 MDHEN and CDR2 SYDVKM. CDR3 length: 15 amino acids. CDR3 amino acids: CASSQTSGRDNEQFF. As DNA, the CDR3 is TGTGCCAGCAGTCAGACTAGCGGGAGGGACAATGAGCAGTTCTTC.

The chain couples TRBV7-9 to TRBJ1-1; weak D call: TRBD1 (6 bases). CDR3 length: 12 amino acids. The germline CDR1 and CDR2 sequences are SEHNR and FQNEAQ (reference sequence). V was trimmed by 5 bases and J by 7 bases, leaving 11 bases between them. The CDR3 is CASSTGNGEAFF. The CDR3, as DNA: TGTGCCAGCAGCACAGGGAACGGTGAAGCTTTCTTT.

The chain employs TRBV11-1 and TRBJ2-7; 7 positions match TRBD1. The CDR3 consists of 15 residues. Germline V CDR1 and CDR2: SGHAT, FQDESV (reference sequence). V lost 6 bases to trimming and J lost 2 bases; unmatched junction nucleotides: 10. The CDR3: CASSRPGQSPYEQYF. The CDR3 DNA reads TGTGCCAGCAGTCGACCGGGACAGTCCCCCTACGAGCAGTACTTC. Combining the CDR3 with reference TRBV11-1 and TRBJ2-7 gives the whole variable domain EAEVAQSPRYKITEKSQAVAFWCDPISGHATLYWYRQILGQGPELLVQFQDESVVDDSQLPKDRFSAERLKGVDSTLKIQPAELGDSAMYLCASSRPGQSPYEQYFGPGTRLTVT.

This chain uses TRBV27 with TRBJ2-1; 8 bases align to TRBD2. The trim removed 6 bases at V and 4 bases at J, leaving 8 bases unmatched. Germline V CDR1 and CDR2: MNHEY, SMNVEV (reference sequence). The CDR3 totals 15 residues. The DNA for the CDR3 is TGTGCCAGCAGACAGGGACTAGTGACTTACAATGAGCAGTTCTTC. It is translated as CASRQGLVTYNEQFF.

The chain recombines TRBV5-1 with TRBJ2-7; D gene unclear. The germline V gene has CDR1 SGHRS and CDR2 YFSETQ. The CDR3 is made up of 11 amino acids. V was clipped by 2 bases and J by 4 bases, with 4 bases between them. CDR3 DNA: TGCGCCAGCAGCTTCGGTTACGAGCAGTACTTC. It is translated as CASSFGYEQYF.

The chain couples TRBV28 to TRBJ2-7; D is perhaps TRBD2 (6 bases). The CDR3 extends over 12 amino acids. Germline CDR1 reads MDHEN; CDR2 reads SYDVKM. V lost 6 bases and J lost 7, with 13 bases in between. The CDR3 region has the DNA TGTGCCAGCAGCCTTAAGCGGGCGGAGCAGTACTTC. Its translation: CASSLKRAEQYF.

CDR3 DNA: TGTGCCAGCAGTTTAGATCTACGACAGATATACCATAGCAATCAGCCCCAGCATTTT. Residues: CASSLDLRQIYHSNQPQHF. The genes are TRBV28 and TRBJ1-5; weak D call: TRBD1 (5 bases). The CDR3 contains 19 residues. The germline CDR1 and CDR2 sequences are MDHEN and SYDVKM. Deletions cut 2 bases from V and 0 bases from J, with 20 bases between.

The chain combines TRBV6-1 with TRBJ2-7; D possibly corresponds to TRBD1 (7 bases). Germline V gene sequence: CDR1 MNHNS, CDR2 SASEGT. The V end was cut by 2 bases, the J end by 0 bases, with 14 bases between. The CDR3 has 16 amino acids. CDR3 amino acids: CASSEFPGGSSYEQYF. The CDR3 DNA is TGTGCCAGCAGTGAATTTCCAGGGGGGAGCTCCTACGAGCAGTACTTC.

The V and J genes are TRBV5-1 and TRBJ1-6; D not certain. In germline, CDR1 is SGHRS, CDR2 YFSETQ. Between the trimmed V and J ends, which lost 4 bases and 0 bases, there was a span of 5 bases. This CDR3 has 14 residues. The CDR3 protein is CASSPSSYNSPLHF. Here the CDR3 DNA reads TGCGCCAGCAGCCCGAGCTCCTATAATTCACCCCTCCACTTT.

The chain carries TRBV27 and TRBJ2-5; D gene ambiguous. The ends were cut back, 10 bases at V and 5 bases at J, with 11 bases in the middle. Per the germline V gene, CDR1 is MNHEY and CDR2 is SMNVEV (reference sequence). There are 11 residues in the CDR3. DNA of the CDR3: TGTGCCACCTACTATGGGGAGACCCAGTACTTC. It codes for CATYYGETQYF.

The J gene is TRBJ1-4, the V gene TRBV27; 9 bases align to TRBD1. CDR1 MNHEY and CDR2 SMNVEV come from the germline V gene (reference sequence). V dropped 2 bases and J dropped 5; count of bases not matched to a gene: 3. The CDR3 runs to 15 residues. CDR3 protein: CASSLGGQGNEKLFF. Here the CDR3 DNA reads TGTGCCAGCAGTTTAGGGGGACAGGGCAATGAAAAACTGTTTTTT.

The chain links TRBV9 to TRBJ2-1; 9 nucleotides line up with TRBD2. Germline-derived CDR1 and CDR2 are SGDLS and YYNGEE. V gave up 2 bases and J gave up 2 bases; unmatched junction bases: 8. The CDR3 is 17 residues long. The DNA of the CDR3 is TGTGCCAGCAGCGTCTTGACTAGCGGCCTGACCTACAATGAGCAGTTCTTC. Protein sequence: CASSVLTSGLTYNEQFF.

The chain has TRBV19 and TRBJ1-2, with a tentative D call TRBD1 (6 bases). Germline V gene sequence: CDR1 LNHDA, CDR2 SQIVND (reference sequence). The ends were cut back, 3 bases at V and 4 bases at J, with 9 bases in the middle. The length of the CDR3 is 13 residues. CDR3 nucleotides: TGTGCCAGTAGTATCGGGACAAGCTATGGCTACACCTTC. This codes for CASSIGTSYGYTF.

J is TRBJ1-5 and V is TRBV30; 7 bases are a match to TRBD1. Germline values: CDR1 GTSNPN, CDR2 SVGIG (reference sequence). The CDR3 has 14 amino acids. The V and J ends lost 2 bases and 5 bases, in that order; junction bases with no gene match: 6. The CDR3 nucleotides read TGTGCCTGGAGTCCGACAGGGCGGGATCAGCCCCAGCATTTT. This codes for CAWSPTGRDQPQHF.

This chain uses TRBV14 with TRBJ2-2, with no clear D. Germline V gives CDR1 SGHDN, CDR2 FVKESK. This CDR3 has 17 amino acids. V lost 0 bases and J lost 0, with 11 bases in between. The CDR3 nucleotides are TGTGCCAGCAGCCAAGATCTGTTTCCGGCGAACACCGGGGAGCTGTTTTTT. Protein: CASSQDLFPANTGELFF. Drawing the rest from reference TRBV14 and TRBJ2-2, the complete variable domain is EAGVTQFPSHSVIEKGQTVTLRCDPISGHDNLYWYRRVMGKEIKFLLHFVKESKQDESGMPNNRFLAERTGGTYSTLKVQPAELEDSGVYFCASSQDLFPANTGELFFGEGSRLTVL.

The V gene is TRBV6-5, the J gene TRBJ2-7, with a possible D match to TRBD1 (5 bases). The CDR3 sequence is 14 residues long. The ends were cut back, 5 bases at V and 0 bases at J, with 11 bases in the middle. Germline CDR1 is MNHEY and CDR2 is SVGAGI. The CDR3 reads CASSKGSLSYEQYF. As DNA, the CDR3 is TGTGCCAGCAGTAAGGGGTCTCTCTCCTACGAGCAGTACTTC.

The CDR3 protein is CASSYSNRGYEQYF. Here the CDR3 DNA reads TGTGCCAGCAGTTACAGCAACAGGGGTTACGAGCAGTACTTC. The V and J genes are TRBV6-5 and TRBJ2-7; TRBD1 matches at 7 bases. After removal of 2 bases from V and 4 bases from J, the junction contained 5 bases not matched to a gene. From germline, CDR1 is MNHEY and CDR2 SVGAGI. The CDR3 runs 14 residues.

The chain is built from TRBV5-1 and TRBJ2-3, with TRBD2 matching over 10 bases. Germline CDR1 SGHRS, CDR2 YFSETQ. The V segment lost 4 bases and the J segment 2 bases; nucleotides outside the gene matches: 10. This CDR3 comprises 17 residues. The CDR3 DNA is TGCGCCAGCAGCCTGCCCCGGGGGACTAGCGACACAGATACGCAGTATTTT. Translated, it gives CASSLPRGTSDTDTQYF. Full variable domain (missing parts from reference TRBV5-1 and TRBJ2-3): KAGVTQTPRYLIKTRGQQVTLSCSPISGHRSVSWYQQTPGQGLQFLFEYFSETQRNKGNFPGRFSGRQFSNSRSEMNVSTLELGDSALYLCASSLPRGTSDTDTQYFGPGTRLTVL.

V gene TRBV6-1 combines with J gene TRBJ2-7; 10 bases line up with TRBD1. Trimming removed 3 bases from V and 4 bases from J; junction bases left unmatched: 15. Germline loops: CDR1 MNHNS, CDR2 SASEGT. This CDR3 is built from 18 residues. The CDR3 region has the DNA TGTGCCAGCAGTGAGCCCCGGGACAGGGGCGGAGATTGGTACGAGCAGTACTTC. Translated, it gives CASSEPRDRGGDWYEQYF.

V usage is TRBV6-1 and J usage is TRBJ1-1, with 8 bases fitting TRBD1. The CDR3 loop spans 14 amino acids. CDR1 is MNHNS, CDR2 SASEGT, per germline. J lost 11 bases, V lost 0 bases, and 8 bases had no gene match. The CDR3 DNA is TGTGCCAGCAGTGAAGCGCTGTACGGGACAGGTGCTTTCTTT. This codes for CASSEALYGTGAFF.

This chain uses TRBV14 with TRBJ2-2; 9 bases map to TRBD1. With 6 bases clipped from V and 8 bases from J, the junction kept 4 bases outside the gene matches. Germline assignment: CDR1 SGHDN and CDR2 FVKESK. The CDR3 is made up of 13 amino acids. The CDR3 nucleotides are TGTGCCAGCAGTGGACAGGGGACAGGGGAGCTGTTTTTT. Translated: CASSGQGTGELFF.

The chain is built from TRBV5-1 and TRBJ2-7; tentatively, D is TRBD1 (6 bases). This CDR3 is 15 amino acids long. The V end lost 4 bases, the J end lost 2 bases, and 16 bases lay between the germline ends. CDR1 SGHRS and CDR2 YFSETQ come from the germline V gene. CDR3 region: CASSGYRDAAYEQYF. The DNA for the CDR3 is TGCGCCAGCAGCGGATACAGGGATGCGGCCTACGAGCAGTACTTC. The full variable domain, completed using reference TRBV5-1 and TRBJ2-7, is KAGVTQTPRYLIKTRGQQVTLSCSPISGHRSVSWYQQTPGQGLQFLFEYFSETQRNKGNFPGRFSGRQFSNSRSEMNVSTLELGDSALYLCASSGYRDAAYEQYFGPGTRLTVT.

The J gene is TRBJ2-3, the V gene TRBV19; 9 bases match TRBD2. Germline V gene data show CDR1 as LNHDA and CDR2 as SQIVND (reference sequence). The CDR3 covers 18 residues. V lost 3 bases and J lost 0; bases outside the gene matches: 10. CDR3 sequence reads: CASSMTSVLAGSTDTQYF. CDR3 DNA sequence: TGTGCCAGTAGTATGACCAGCGTACTAGCGGGTAGCACAGATACGCAGTATTTT.

The V gene is TRBV29-1, the J gene TRBJ1-3; 7 positions agree with TRBD1. This CDR3 comprises 14 residues. The junction had 4 bases not matched to a gene; V was cut back by 4 bases and J by 1 base. Germline V CDR1 and CDR2: SQVTM, ANQGSEA. As DNA, the CDR3 is TGCAGCGTTGGCTGGGACAGATCTGGAAACACCATATATTTT. This encodes CSVGWDRSGNTIYF.